This passage covers 3 T cell receptor beta chains from one sample sequenced in a study of blood T cell repertoires in COVID-19. Here immunoSEQ multiplex PCR was the method, and the copy in TCRdb shows in-frame clones only, minus some. The sample gives tens of thousands of clones, approximately 90% of which show up once; 1.3% is in the top ten. Sequencing used peripheral blood. The receptors come from a woman of 80 years or more with acute or convalescent COVID-19.

This clone was observed a handful of times. The chain is built from TRBV4-1 and TRBJ1-1; perhaps TRBD1 as D (5 bases). CDR1 and CDR2 (germline): MGHRA, YSYEKL. There are 15 residues in the CDR3. V dropped 2 bases and J dropped 2 bases, with 12 bases sitting between them. The CDR3: CASSQLGQENTEAFF. The DNA for the CDR3 is TGCGCCAGCAGCCAATTAGGACAAGAAAACACTGAAGCTTTCTTT.

The V gene is TRBV5-6, the J gene TRBJ1-2, with 7 bases lining up with TRBD1. The V gene's germline CDR1 is SGHDT and CDR2 YYEEEE. The CDR3 length is 14 residues. The junction had 5 bases not matched to a gene; V was cut back by 3 bases and J by 3 bases. The CDR3 spells CASSSPGTDYGYTF. The CDR3 DNA reads TGTGCCAGCAGCTCACCCGGGACAGACTATGGCTACACCTTC.

The CDR3 DNA follows: TGTGCTCGCCGGGTGACAGGCCAAGAGACCCAGTACTTC. This translates into CARRVTGQETQYF. This chain links TRBV5-3 with TRBJ2-5, with D perhaps matching TRBD1 (6 bases). TRBV5-3 is an open reading frame, and its role is uncertain. This CDR3 has 13 amino acids.